The 18 T cell receptor beta chains below come from one sample, sequenced in a study of blood T cell repertoires in COVID-19. Sequencing used immunoSEQ multiplex PCR; TCRdb keeps in-frame clones, though not all of them. The sample holds about 200,000 clones, about 82% seen once. The sequenced sample consisted of PBMCs or T cells enriched from blood (not recorded which). These receptors originate from a man between 35 and 55 years old with acute COVID-19.

The V call is TRBV24-1, the J call TRBJ1-3, with 12 bases matching TRBD1. This CDR3 is 18 amino acids long. Germline loops: CDR1 KGHDR, CDR2 SFDVKD. The trim removed 5 bases at V and 4 bases at J, leaving 11 bases unmatched. This chain's CDR3 is CATSGPTGTGGQGNTIYF. CDR3 nucleotide sequence: TGTGCCACCAGTGGCCCAACCGGGACAGGGGGCCAAGGAAACACCATATATTTT.

In its sample, this clone was seen many times. The chain carries TRBV2 and TRBJ1-1; TRBD1 might be the D (6 bases). V shed 6 bases and J shed 7 bases, with 18 bases lying between them. The CDR3 totals 14 residues. Germline CDR1 SNHLY, CDR2 FYNNEI. The CDR3 coding sequence is TGTGCCAGCAGGGAACAGGGTGCCTCAAATGAAGCTTTCTTT. Its translation: CASREQGASNEAFF.

The chain joins TRBV6-5 to TRBJ2-7, with D tentatively TRBD1 (6 bases). The CDR3 loop spans 12 amino acids. The germline V gene has CDR1 MNHEY and CDR2 SVGAGI. V shed 9 bases and J shed 3 bases, with 12 bases lying between them. The DNA for the CDR3 is TGTGCCAGTACGGACAGCTACTACGAGCAGTACTTC. It specifies CASTDSYYEQYF.

The chain recombines TRBV5-1 with TRBJ1-1, with D uncertain. Trimming took 0 bases from V and 0 from J, leaving 18 bases between them. CDR3 length: 18 residues. The germline V gene encodes CDR1 SGHRS and CDR2 YFSETQ. The CDR3 nucleotides are TGCGCCAGCAGCTTGGAGTCACCTCCTGAGGGTTTGAACACTGAAGCTTTCTTT. Amino acids: CASSLESPPEGLNTEAFF.

V usage is TRBV29-1 and J usage is TRBJ2-7, with D hard to call. CDR1 is SQVTM, CDR2 ANQGSEA, per germline. V lost 4 bases to trimming and J lost 6 bases, with 10 bases between them. The CDR3 has 11 amino acids. Here the CDR3 reads CSVVLRSEQYF. In DNA form, the CDR3 reads TGCAGCGTTGTGTTACGCAGCGAGCAGTACTTC.

The chain employs TRBV3-1 (or the pseudogene TRBV3-2) and TRBJ1-1; 10 bases line up with TRBD1. V dropped 4 bases and J dropped 5; count of bases not matched to a gene: 1. The CDR3 spans 13 residues. Germline CDR1 LGHDT, CDR2 YNNKEL (reference sequence). CDR3 DNA sequence: TGTGCCAGCAGCCGACAGGGGGCAACTGAAGCTTTCTTT. As protein: CASSRQGATEAFF.

The chain has TRBV13 and TRBJ1-1; D might be TRBD1 (5 bases). V dropped 7 bases and J dropped 2 bases, with 11 bases sitting between them. CDR3 length equals 13 residues. Germline CDR1 and CDR2: PRHDT and FYEKMQ (reference sequence). Here the CDR3 DNA reads TGTGCCAGCACCAACCAGGGTAACACTGAAGCTTTCTTT. It translates to CASTNQGNTEAFF. Full variable domain (missing parts from reference TRBV13 and TRBJ1-1): AAGVIQSPRHLIKEKRETATLKCYPIPRHDTVYWYQQGPGQDPQFLISFYEKMQSDKGSIPDRFSAQQFSDYHSELNMSSLELGDSALYFCASTNQGNTEAFFGQGTRLTVV.

This chain joins TRBV5-1 and TRBJ2-3; 13 bases match TRBD2. From germline, CDR1 is SGHRS and CDR2 YFSETQ. The CDR3 runs to 17 residues. V shed 0 bases, J shed 6 bases, and the junction held 7 bases outside the gene matches. The CDR3 nucleotides read TGCGCCAGCAGCTTGGCCTCGACTAGCGGGAGGTCCGATACGCAGTATTTT. It encodes CASSLASTSGRSDTQYF.

The chain couples TRBV6-1 to TRBJ1-2; D is perhaps TRBD1 (5 bases). V was shortened by 2 bases and J by 3 bases, with 13 bases between the two germline ends. From germline, CDR1 is MNHNS and CDR2 SASEGT. The CDR3 loop spans 15 amino acids. In DNA, the CDR3 is TGTGCCAGCAGTGAATACTTTGGGGCCCACTATGGCTACACCTTC. Translation gives CASSEYFGAHYGYTF.

The chain combines TRBV30 with TRBJ1-1; D possibly corresponds to TRBD1 (5 bases). The germline gives CDR1 GTSNPN, CDR2 SVGIG (reference sequence). The ends were cut back, 7 bases at V and 6 bases at J, with 15 bases in the middle. The CDR3 extends over 12 amino acids. The CDR3 loop is CASKGLLPEAFF. The CDR3 region has the DNA TGTGCCTCCAAGGGGTTACTCCCTGAAGCTTTCTTT. Full variable domain (missing parts from reference TRBV30 and TRBJ1-1): SQTIHQWPATLVQPVGSPLSLECTVEGTSNPNLYWYRQAAGRGLQLLFYSVGIGQISSEVPQNLSASRPQDRQFILSSKKLLLSDSGFYLCASKGLLPEAFFGQGTRLTVV.

The gene calls are TRBV5-4 and TRBJ1-1; TRBD1 aligns across 9 bases. Germline loops: CDR1 SGHNT, CDR2 YYREEE (reference sequence). CDR3 length: 14 residues. J gave up 6 bases and V 2 bases, and 5 bases lay outside the gene matches. This CDR3 is CASSFWDRASEAFF. The CDR3 region has the DNA TGTGCCAGCAGCTTTTGGGACAGGGCTTCTGAAGCTTTCTTT.

The chain recombines TRBV7-3 with TRBJ1-6, with 9 bases lining up with TRBD1. The V segment lost 4 bases and the J segment 9 bases; nucleotides outside the gene matches: 4. This CDR3 comprises 14 residues. CDR1 and CDR2 from the germline V gene are SGHTA and FQGTGA. CDR3 sequence (DNA): TGTGCCAGCAGCTCTGGACAGGGGATTTCACCCCTCCACTTT. This translates into CASSSGQGISPLHF.

This clone was found a few times. CDR3 protein: CSVLLDRGYEQYF. The CDR3 nucleotides read TGCAGCGTTCTACTTGACAGGGGCTACGAGCAGTACTTC. The rearrangement links TRBV29-1 to TRBJ2-7; TRBD1 matches at 8 bases. CDR3 length: 13 amino acids. J gave up 3 bases and V 5 bases, and 6 bases lay outside the gene matches. Germline V gives CDR1 SQVTM, CDR2 ANQGSEA.

This chain joins TRBV20-1 and TRBJ2-1, with TRBD2 identical over 12 bases. CDR1 DFQATT and CDR2 SNEGSKA come from the germline V gene (reference sequence). The CDR3 totals 16 residues. J lost 0 bases, V lost 3 bases, and 3 bases had no gene match. As DNA, the CDR3 is TGCAGTGCTAGTCTAGCGGGAGGGCGCTCCTACAATGAGCAGTTCTTC. Translating gives CSASLAGGRSYNEQFF.

The V gene is TRBV18, the J gene TRBJ2-5; weak D call: TRBD1 (5 bases). The CDR3 is 15 residues long. Deletions cut 3 bases from V and 4 bases from J, with 15 bases between. Germline-derived CDR1 and CDR2 are KGHSH and LQKENI. The CDR3 spells CASSPEQDWGETQYF. Here the CDR3 DNA reads TGTGCCAGCTCACCGGAACAGGATTGGGGAGAGACCCAGTACTTC.

The gene calls are TRBV9 and TRBJ1-1; D possibly corresponds to TRBD1 (6 bases). The germline CDR1 and CDR2 sequences are SGDLS and YYNGEE. The V end was cut by 4 bases, the J end by 5 bases, with 12 bases between. The CDR3 runs to 13 residues. The chain's CDR3 is CASSTRQETEAFF. CDR3 sequence (DNA): TGTGCCAGCAGCACCCGACAGGAGACTGAAGCTTTCTTT.

The chain employs TRBV28 and TRBJ2-1; TRBD2 matches at 7 bases. V shed 6 bases and J 6 bases; nucleotides not matched to a gene: 11. This CDR3 contains 15 residues. The V gene's germline CDR1 is MDHEN and CDR2 SYDVKM. The CDR3 here is CASSQTSAVVNEQFF. The CDR3 region has the DNA TGTGCCAGCAGCCAAACTAGCGCTGTCGTCAATGAGCAGTTCTTC.

The genes are TRBV28 and TRBJ1-6; D uncertain. CDR1 is MDHEN, CDR2 SYDVKM, per germline. V dropped 8 bases and J dropped 0 bases, with 5 bases sitting between them. The CDR3 is made up of 13 amino acids. CDR3: CASSGSYNSPLHF. CDR3 nucleotides: TGTGCCAGCTCAGGCTCCTATAATTCACCCCTCCACTTT. Based on the CDR3 plus reference TRBV28 and TRBJ1-6, the full variable domain is DVKVTQSSRYLVKRTGEKVFLECVQDMDHENMFWYRQDPGLGLRLIYFSYDVKMKEKGDIPEGYSVSREKKERFSLILESASTNQTSMYLCASSGSYNSPLHFGNGTRLTVT.